What follows are 28 T cell receptor beta chains derived from one specimen sequenced in a study of regulatory T cells in long-lasting Graves disease. Time point reported: persistent/refractory GD, antithyroid drugs over 5 years with positive TRAb. Generation of the TCR library employed RNA extracted from PBMCs. HTBI primers from iRepertoire and Arm-PCR of CDR3 regions yielded the TCR beta libraries. TCRdb fed the multiplex PCR reads into MiXCR, producing one record per CDR3 protein. Among about 460,000 distinct CDR3 sequences, around a fifth were seen once, and the ten largest hold less than 15%. This material consisted of peripheral blood mononuclear cells (PBMCs), taken when the disease was refractory, from a patient treated with antithyroid drugs. The receptors here all came from a female donor with Graves disease.

This clonotype was counted ten times or more. The chain combines TRBV7-9 with TRBJ1-2; D unclear. Trimming pared 2 bases from V and 8 bases from J, leaving 15 bases between. There are 14 residues in the CDR3. Germline CDR1 reads SEHNR; CDR2 reads FQNEAQ (reference sequence). This CDR3 reads CASSLSGSSVGYTF. CDR3 in DNA: TGTGCCAGCAGCTTAAGCGGGAGTTCAGTCGGCTACACCTTC.

With respect to this clonotype: This may stem from a read error, because a much larger clone lies one nucleotide away. The chain joins TRBV28 to TRBJ2-2; D is unresolved. The CDR3 has 13 amino acids. V lost 5 bases and J lost 7, with 11 bases in between. Germline V gives CDR1 MDHEN, CDR2 SYDVKM. In DNA, the CDR3 is TGTGCCAGCAGTGCGCGGTGGGTCGGGGAGCTGTTTTTT. Translated, it gives CASSARWVGELFF.

This chain joins TRBV6-2 or TRBV6-3 and TRBJ1-5; D might be TRBD1 (6 bases). Trimming took 8 bases from V and 5 from J, leaving 10 bases between them. Germline V gene sequence: CDR1 MNHEY, CDR2 SVGEGT. CDR3 length equals 12 residues. The CDR3 region is CASEGGYQPQHF. CDR3 DNA sequence: TGTGCCAGCGAGGGGGGCTATCAGCCCCAGCATTTT.

In this sample, this clonotype turned up a few times. The rearrangement links TRBV5-5 to TRBJ1-6; the D is unclear. CDR3 length equals 14 residues. Germline CDR1 SGHKS, CDR2 YYEKEE (reference sequence). V was shortened by 2 bases and J by 8 bases, with 11 bases between the two germline ends. CDR3 residues: CASSFGQRDSPLHF. The CDR3 DNA reads TGTGCCAGCAGCTTCGGGCAGAGAGATTCACCCCTCCACTTT. The full variable domain, in which reference TRBV5-5 and TRBJ1-6 provide the parts outside the CDR3, is DAGVTQSPTHLIKTRGQQVTLRCSPISGHKSVSWYQQVLGQGPQFIFQYYEKEERGRGNFPDRFSARQFPNYSSELNVNALLLGDSALYLCASSFGQRDSPLHFGNGTRLTVT.

The chain carries TRBV30 and TRBJ1-6, with 8 bases identical to TRBD1. This CDR3 is built from 13 residues. Trimming cost V 4 bases and J 8 bases; bases outside gene matches: 4. Germline V gene data show CDR1 as GTSNPN and CDR2 as SVGIG (reference sequence). This CDR3 reads CAWNLQGDSPLHF. The DNA of the CDR3 is TGTGCCTGGAACTTACAGGGGGATTCACCCCTCCACTTT. The complete variable domain, with remaining parts taken from reference TRBV30 and TRBJ1-6, reads SQTIHQWPATLVQPVGSPLSLECTVEGTSNPNLYWYRQAAGRGLQLLFYSVGIGQISSEVPQNLSASRPQDRQFILSSKKLLLSDSGFYLCAWNLQGDSPLHFGNGTRLTVT.

The sample holds a few counts of this clonotype. This chain uses TRBV6-1 with TRBJ1-4, with D maybe TRBD1 (6 bases). This CDR3 comprises 12 residues. Looked up from germline, CDR1 is MNHNS and CDR2 is SASEGT. V lost 8 bases and J lost 8, with 12 bases in between. This chain's CDR3 is CASSQGSEKLFF. The CDR3 DNA sequence: TGTGCCAGCTCACAGGGCTCCGAAAAACTGTTTTTT.

This clonotype was detected only a few times. This chain joins TRBV5-5 and TRBJ2-7; 7 bases are shared with TRBD1. The CDR3 runs to 17 residues. V dropped 3 bases and J dropped 2; count of bases not matched to a gene: 14. Germline values: CDR1 SGHKS, CDR2 YYEKEE (reference sequence). DNA for the CDR3: TGTGCCAGCAGCTATGGACAGGCCCCGCGGTATCCCTACGAGCAGTACTTC. Translating gives CASSYGQAPRYPYEQYF.

The DNA for the CDR3 is TGTGCCAGCAGCCTAGACTGGGAGACTGAAGCTTTCTTT. Translating gives CASSLDWETEAFF. The V and J genes are TRBV5-4 and TRBJ1-1; D call uncertain. The germline V gene encodes CDR1 SGHNT and CDR2 YYREEE (reference sequence). There are 13 residues in the CDR3. Trimming stripped 4 bases from V and 5 bases from J, with 12 bases between.

Written as DNA, the CDR3 is TGTGCCACCAGTGATTGGTGTTGGACAGGGAGTGCCTACGAGCAGTACTTC. It codes for CATSDWCWTGSAYEQYF. The chain has TRBV24-1 and TRBJ2-7; 8 bases align to TRBD1. The CDR3 is 17 residues long. The V segment lost 2 bases and the J segment 2 bases; nucleotides outside the gene matches: 10. The V gene's germline CDR1 is KGHDR and CDR2 SFDVKD.

This clonotype was seen a few times. Here the CDR3 DNA reads TGTGCCAGCTGGAGCGGGGAGCTGTTTTTT. Translating it yields CASWSGELFF. The gene calls are TRBV6-2 or TRBV6-3 and TRBJ2-2; D call uncertain. The CDR3 consists of 10 residues. Germline V gene data show CDR1 as MNHEY and CDR2 as SVGEGT. The ends were cut back, 8 bases at V and 7 bases at J, with 5 bases in the middle.

The chain uses TRBV30 and TRBJ1-5; 8 bases line up with TRBD1. Germline loops: CDR1 GTSNPN, CDR2 SVGIG (reference sequence). The CDR3 has 15 residues. The V segment lost 5 bases and the J segment 1 base; nucleotides outside the gene matches: 7. CDR3 DNA sequence: TGTGCCTGGGGAACCGGACAGGGAAGCAATCAGCCCCAGCATTTT. Encoded protein: CAWGTGQGSNQPQHF.

This clonotype occurred many times. This chain links TRBV2 with TRBJ1-2; 8 positions match TRBD1. V was clipped by 6 bases and J by 3 bases; unmatched bases: 6. The CDR3 extends over 14 amino acids. In germline, CDR1 is SNHLY, CDR2 FYNNEI. The DNA for the CDR3 is TGTGCCAGCAGCACAGACAGGGGTGACTATGGCTACACCTTC. This gives the protein CASSTDRGDYGYTF.

Worth noting for this clonotype: A much larger clonotype is one base distant, so this may be a read error. The chain joins TRBV28 to TRBJ2-2; 9 bases fit TRBD1. Trimming at V came to 7 bases and at J to 6 bases, leaving 12 bases not matched to a gene. From germline, CDR1 is MDHEN and CDR2 SYDVKM. The CDR3 length is 16 residues. The CDR3 nucleotides are TGTGCCAGCACCTCACCGGGACAGGGTAACGCCGGGGAGCTGTTTTTT. Protein: CASTSPGQGNAGELFF.

A remark on this clonotype: This may be a read error: a much more frequent sequence differs by one nucleotide. The chain's CDR3 is CASRIAGYQEAQYF. The CDR3 DNA sequence: TGTGCCAGCAGGATAGCGGGGTACCAAGAGGCCCAGTACTTC. V and J are TRBV27 and TRBJ2-5; 8 nucleotides match TRBD2. CDR3 size: 14 residues. Germline CDR1 is MNHEY and CDR2 is SMNVEV (reference sequence).

This clonotype was found a few times. A single base separates this from a much larger clone, so it may be a read error. V is TRBV28 and J is TRBJ1-2; 12 bases line up with TRBD1. This CDR3 contains 15 residues. CDR1 is MDHEN and CDR2 is SYDVKM in the germline V gene. CDR3 region: CVSSSRGQGAHGYTF. In nucleotides, the CDR3 is TGTGTCAGCAGTTCCCGGGGACAGGGGGCCCATGGCTACACCTTC.

This clonotype showed up many times. The genes are TRBV20-1 and TRBJ1-4; 9 bases align to TRBD1. Per the germline V gene, CDR1 is DFQATT and CDR2 is SNEGSKA (reference sequence). The CDR3 runs to 13 residues. Germline trimming cut 7 bases from V and 6 bases from J; bases unmatched to any gene: 6. The CDR3, as DNA: TGCAGTGTAACAGGGGGCCGGGATGAAAAACTGTTTTTT. The encoded protein is CSVTGGRDEKLFF.

This clonotype was detected ten times or more. The gene calls are TRBV28 and TRBJ2-7; 7 nucleotides align to TRBD1. J was trimmed by 9 bases and V by 6 bases; bases with no gene match: 8. This CDR3 is built from 12 residues. Germline loops: CDR1 MDHEN, CDR2 SYDVKM. CDR3 nucleotide sequence: TGTGCCAGCAGGCGACAGGGCCCGGGGCAGTACTTC. Translating gives CASRRQGPGQYF. The whole variable domain, filled in from reference TRBV28 and TRBJ2-7, reads DVKVTQSSRYLVKRTGEKVFLECVQDMDHENMFWYRQDPGLGLRLIYFSYDVKMKEKGDIPEGYSVSREKKERFSLILESASTNQTSMYLCASRRQGPGQYFGPGTRLTVT.

This clonotype was seen a handful of times. This chain uses TRBV30 with TRBJ1-1; no clear D. Per germline, CDR1 GTSNPN and CDR2 SVGIG (reference sequence). The CDR3 has 14 amino acids. Trimming took off 2 bases at V and 2 bases at J, with 12 bases between the two ends. The CDR3 sequence: CAWSSSTVNTEAFF. The CDR3 bases are TGTGCCTGGAGTTCTTCGACGGTAAACACTGAAGCTTTCTTT. The whole variable domain, remainder taken from reference TRBV30 and TRBJ1-1, is SQTIHQWPATLVQPVGSPLSLECTVEGTSNPNLYWYRQAAGRGLQLLFYSVGIGQISSEVPQNLSASRPQDRQFILSSKKLLLSDSGFYLCAWSSSTVNTEAFFGQGTRLTVV.

The V and J genes are TRBV6-1 and TRBJ2-5; maybe TRBD2 (5 bases). Trimming stripped 6 bases from V and 5 bases from J, with 10 bases between. This CDR3 is 12 amino acids long. Per the germline V gene, CDR1 is MNHNS and CDR2 is SASEGT. The CDR3 is CASSPRDETQYF. The CDR3, as DNA: TGTGCCAGCAGCCCACGGGATGAGACCCAGTACTTC.

Ten or more counts support this clonotype. The chain links TRBV28 to TRBJ1-1; D might be TRBD1 (6 bases). Germline V lookup: CDR1 MDHEN, CDR2 SYDVKM. V lost 5 bases, J lost 3 bases, and 13 bases lay in between. This CDR3 is 14 amino acids long. The CDR3 loop is CASSPQGRDTEAFF. Written as DNA, the CDR3 is TGTGCCAGCAGTCCCCAGGGGAGGGACACTGAAGCTTTCTTT.

This rearrangement joins TRBV29-1 to TRBJ1-1; TRBD1 might be the D (5 bases). Between the trimmed V and J ends, which lost 4 bases and 1 base, there was a span of 10 bases. This CDR3 spans 13 amino acids. The V gene's germline CDR1 is SQVTM and CDR2 ANQGSEA. The CDR3 nucleotides read TGCAGCGTTGGAAAAGACAGGAACACTGAAGCTTTCTTT. This translates into CSVGKDRNTEAFF.

This chain joins TRBV5-1 and TRBJ2-2; D gene unclear. Germline assignment: CDR1 SGHRS and CDR2 YFSETQ. V was pared by 3 bases and J by 5 bases, with 11 bases between. This CDR3 contains 14 residues. The CDR3 reads CASSSRPRTGELFF. The CDR3 DNA reads as TGCGCCAGCAGCTCTCGACCGAGAACCGGGGAGCTGTTTTTT. Based on the CDR3 plus reference TRBV5-1 and TRBJ2-2, the full variable domain is KAGVTQTPRYLIKTRGQQVTLSCSPISGHRSVSWYQQTPGQGLQFLFEYFSETQRNKGNFPGRFSGRQFSNSRSEMNVSTLELGDSALYLCASSSRPRTGELFFGEGSRLTVL.

V and J are TRBV7-9 and TRBJ1-6, with no clear D. V was cut by 3 bases and J by 8 bases, with 20 bases left in between. The germline CDR1 and CDR2 sequences are SEHNR and FQNEAQ (reference sequence). CDR3 size: 17 residues. The CDR3 DNA sequence: TGTGCCAGCAGCTTCGACGGAACTCCTCCTGGGGATTCACCCCTCCACTTT. This codes for CASSFDGTPPGDSPLHF.

This clonotype was detected many times. The chain has TRBV11-3 and TRBJ2-7; D may be TRBD2 (5 bases). CDR1 and CDR2 from the germline V gene are SGHNT and YENEEA. The CDR3 sequence is 12 residues long. V was pared by 7 bases and J by 6 bases, with 13 bases between. CDR3 residues: CASTNGEGEQYF. CDR3 nucleotide sequence: TGTGCCAGCACAAACGGAGAGGGCGAGCAGTACTTC.

This clonotype was found many times. The chain links TRBV7-6 to TRBJ2-5; tentative D call: TRBD2 (5 bases). Trimming shortened V by 5 bases and J by 0 bases, and 13 bases separated the two germline ends. The CDR3 runs to 15 residues. Germline V gene data show CDR1 as SGHVS and CDR2 as FNYEAQ. The CDR3 sequence is CASSPGGPDQETQYF. The CDR3 DNA follows: TGTGCCAGCAGCCCGGGCGGGCCAGACCAAGAGACCCAGTACTTC.

This clonotype was seen at least ten times. V gene TRBV3-2 combines with J gene TRBJ1-4. TRBV3-2 is listed as a pseudogene. The CDR3 covers 12 residues. CDR3 nucleotides: TGTGCCAGCAGGCTGGTAGGTGAAAAACTGTTTTTT. Protein: CASRLVGEKLFF.

A few counts support this clonotype. The CDR3 sequence: CASSIWSNQPQHF. The CDR3 DNA is TGTGCCAGTAGTATATGGAGCAATCAGCCCCAGCATTTT. V is TRBV19 and J is TRBJ1-5; D is unresolved. The CDR3 is made up of 13 amino acids. CDR1 is LNHDA and CDR2 is SQIVND in the germline V gene (reference sequence). Trimming removed 2 bases at V and 1 base at J, with 3 bases between.

This clonotype was seen ten or more times. The genes are TRBV2 and TRBJ1-1, with D uncertain. The germline V gene encodes CDR1 SNHLY and CDR2 FYNNEI. Deletions cut 6 bases from V and 3 bases from J, with 11 bases between. The CDR3 is 13 residues long. Here the CDR3 reads CASRGESHTEAFF. As DNA, the CDR3 is TGTGCCAGCAGGGGTGAAAGCCACACTGAAGCTTTCTTT.